The following is a TCR beta chain sequence with its context. Distinct nucleotide sequences in the sample also encode this CDR3. This CDR3 has 13 residues. The V gene lost 3 bases and the J gene lost 1 base, with 6 bases spanning the gap. Per germline, CDR1 LNHDA and CDR2 SQIVND (reference sequence). The sample comes from a study of control samples from healthy donors and cancer patients. The table came from immunoSEQ multiplex PCR; TCRdb's copy has only in-frame clones and leaves some out. This table has around 130,000 clones, 89% appearing once. Sequencing used blood. This sequence was found in a man aged 50-59 years in good health. This chain uses TRBV19 with TRBJ1-1; D gene ambiguous. CDR3 residues: CASSMGGNTEAFF. In DNA form, the CDR3 reads TGTGCCAGTAGTATGGGCGGGAACACTGAAGCTTTCTTT.